This TCR beta chain is from a study of control samples from healthy donors and cancer patients (dated by TCRdb to 2018 to 2021). This clone occurred once. Its recognized antigen is unknown. It has no much larger one-base neighbor in the sample; base qualities were not kept. The library was built by means of the immunoSEQ multiplex PCR assay. Not all clones reach the TCRdb copy of this immuneACCESS table, which keeps in-frame sequences only. Checked studies attribute under half of the gap to unresolved V genes and leave the rest unexplained. This sample gives fewer than 200,000 clones in total; more than 90% of them show up just once. Around 1.4% of the sample is held by the ten biggest clonotypes. The CDR3 has 15 amino acids, counting the end cysteine and phenylalanine. Only the CDR3 DNA is retained, 45 bases long and in frame from the first base. Taken from the germline V gene, the CDR1 and CDR2 loops are SGHRS and YFSETQ. Deletion took 0 bases off V and 1 base off J, with a span of 8 bases between the germline ends.

This sequence was found in a man aged 25-45 years in good health. The material sequenced was blood. This receptor chain uses TRBV5-1 and TRBJ1-5, with the D gene uncertain. The base sequence is TGCGCCAGCAGCTTGGCGGGCAGGAGCAATCAGCCCCAGCATTTT. It codes for CASSLAGRSNQPQHF.